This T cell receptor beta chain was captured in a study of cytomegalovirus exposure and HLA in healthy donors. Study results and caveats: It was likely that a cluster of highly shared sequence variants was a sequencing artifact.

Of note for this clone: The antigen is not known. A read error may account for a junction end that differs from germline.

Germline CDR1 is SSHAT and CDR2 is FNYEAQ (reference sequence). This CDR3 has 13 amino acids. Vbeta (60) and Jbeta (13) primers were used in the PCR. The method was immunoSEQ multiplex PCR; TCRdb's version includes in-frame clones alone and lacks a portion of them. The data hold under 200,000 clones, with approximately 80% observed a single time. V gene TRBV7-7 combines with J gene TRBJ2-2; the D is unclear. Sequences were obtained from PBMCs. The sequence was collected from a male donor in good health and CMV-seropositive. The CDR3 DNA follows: TGTGCTAGCAGCTCTTATCGAGACGGGGAGCTGTTTTTT. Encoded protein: CASSSYRDGELFF.